This T cell receptor (beta chain) was sequenced for a study of cytomegalovirus exposure and HLA in healthy donors. General study findings and limits: TCR beta sequences reportedly predicted the HLA-A and HLA-B alleles of most subjects accurately. TCR beta V segments were, for the most part, productive about 87% or about 30% of the time in an earlier analysis. HLA alleles showed associations with 16,951 TCR beta sequences in a later analysis, at a 0.05 false discovery rate.

13 Jbeta primers and 60 Vbeta primers were used for the PCR. Clones were read by immunoSEQ multiplex PCR, and TCRdb kept only the in-frame ones, dropping some. The table has about 250,000 clones, 75% to 85% seen once. Comments on this clone: Its cognate antigen is unknown.

Germline assignment: CDR1 LNHDA and CDR2 SQIVND (reference sequence). The CDR3 contains 14 residues. Trimming removed 8 bases from V and 4 bases from J, with 17 bases in between. The material sequenced was PBMCs. The chain links TRBV19 to TRBJ1-1; TRBD1 might be the D (5 bases). This clonotype was obtained from a girl aged 2-10 years in good health and CMV-seronegative. For the CDR3, the DNA is TGTGCCAGTTCCCCTGAGGCAAGGGGCACTGAAGCTTTCTTT. Its translation is CASSPEARGTEAFF. Together with reference TRBV19 and TRBJ1-1, the CDR3 gives the full variable domain: DGGITQSPKYLFRKEGQNVTLSCEQNLNHDAMYWYRQDPGQGLRLIYYSQIVNDFQKGDIAEGYSVSREKKESFPLTVTSAQKNPTAFYLCASSPEARGTEAFFGQGTRLTVV.